The 10 T cell receptor beta chains below all came from one sample that was sequenced in a study of T cell responses to AZD1222 COVID-19 vaccine. Only in-frame clones appear in the TCRdb table, and some are missing; sequencing was by immunoSEQ multiplex PCR. Of around 160,000 clones in the sample, 80% to 85% were seen once. The material was peripheral blood, obtained on day 0 of MenACWY control vaccination. All receptors derive from an adult in good health.

The CDR3 DNA is TGTGCCAGTACCTCAAGGGGGGGCAATCAGCCCCAGCATTTT. Its translation is CASTSRGGNQPQHF. The rearrangement links TRBV19 to TRBJ1-5, with D possibly being TRBD1 (6 bases). The CDR3 contains 14 residues. Germline CDR1 reads LNHDA; CDR2 reads SQIVND (reference sequence). Between the trimmed V and J ends, which lost 7 bases and 2 bases, there was a span of 12 bases.

This clone turned up a few times. The chain couples TRBV19 to TRBJ1-5; D is perhaps TRBD1 (6 bases). Germline values: CDR1 LNHDA, CDR2 SQIVND (reference sequence). V lost 7 bases and J 7 bases, leaving 11 bases between the germline ends. The CDR3 extends over 12 amino acids. CDR3 in DNA: TGTGCCAGTACCAGGGGCCGGCAGCCCCAGCATTTT. Protein sequence: CASTRGRQPQHF. The full variable domain, in which reference TRBV19 and TRBJ1-5 provide the parts outside the CDR3, is DGGITQSPKYLFRKEGQNVTLSCEQNLNHDAMYWYRQDPGQGLRLIYYSQIVNDFQKGDIAEGYSVSREKKESFPLTVTSAQKNPTAFYLCASTRGRQPQHFGDGTRLSIL.

The chain uses TRBV6-5 and TRBJ1-2; 8 positions match TRBD1. The V gene's germline CDR1 is MNHEY and CDR2 SVGAGI. After removal of 8 bases from V and 5 bases from J, the junction contained 4 bases not matched to a gene. The CDR3 covers 12 residues. In nucleotides, the CDR3 is TGTGCCAGCTCTGGACAGGGTTATGGCTACACCTTC. Its protein is CASSGQGYGYTF.

This clone was detected once. The chain uses TRBV27 and TRBJ2-6; D gene unclear. In germline, CDR1 is MNHEY, CDR2 SMNVEV (reference sequence). Trimming cost V 1 base and J 0 bases, with 7 bases left between them. The length of the CDR3 is 16 residues. The CDR3 bases are TGTGCCAGCAGTTTATATAAACACTCTGGGGCCAACGTCCTGACTTTC. Translating it yields CASSLYKHSGANVLTF.

The chain carries TRBV6-5 and TRBJ1-6, with D perhaps matching TRBD1 (6 bases). V was shortened by 6 bases and J by 8 bases, with 17 bases between the two germline ends. CDR3 length equals 15 residues. Germline V lookup: CDR1 MNHEY, CDR2 SVGAGI. The CDR3 protein is CASRNQGSRDSPLHF. The CDR3 nucleotides are TGTGCCAGCAGGAATCAGGGGAGTCGGGATTCACCCCTCCACTTT.

The rearrangement links TRBV2 to TRBJ1-6, with unresolved D. V dropped 7 bases and J dropped 9 bases, with 19 bases sitting between them. This CDR3 is built from 15 residues. Germline V gene lookup returns CDR1 SNHLY and CDR2 FYNNEI. In DNA form, the CDR3 reads TGTGCCAGCACCCCCGGTGGGGTTCCACGTTCACCCCTCCACTTT. Its protein product is CASTPGGVPRSPLHF.

This clone was seen only a few times. Within the sample, other DNA sequences also encode this same CDR3. The rearrangement joins TRBV27 to TRBJ2-7; D assignment may be TRBD1 or TRBD2 (5 bases each). The CDR3 is 14 residues long. From germline, CDR1 is MNHEY and CDR2 SMNVEV (reference sequence). V gave up 2 bases and J gave up 0 bases, with 8 bases separating them. The CDR3 DNA reads as TGTGCCAGCAGTTTAAGAGGGGACTCCTACGAGCAGTACTTC. As protein: CASSLRGDSYEQYF.

This sequence joins TRBV18 and TRBJ2-7, with 8 bases aligning to TRBD1. The ends lost 3 bases at V and 1 base at J; junction bases unmatched: 5. The germline gives CDR1 KGHSH, CDR2 LQKENI. CDR3 length: 15 amino acids. The CDR3 sequence is CASSPGRGHSYEQYV. The CDR3 DNA reads TGTGCCAGCTCACCCGGCAGGGGGCATTCCTACGAGCAGTACGTC.

This clone appeared a few times. The DNA for the CDR3 is TGTGCCAGCAGCCCGAGGGGGGGCACAGATACGCAGTATTTT. This sequence encodes CASSPRGGTDTQYF. This chain joins TRBV7-9 and TRBJ2-3; D is tentatively TRBD1 or TRBD2 (6 bases each). Germline CDR1 SEHNR, CDR2 FQNEAQ (reference sequence). The CDR3 runs 14 residues. Between the trimmed V and J ends, which lost 5 bases and 1 base, there was a span of 10 bases. Full variable domain (missing parts from reference TRBV7-9 and TRBJ2-3): DTGVSQNPRHKITKRGQNVTFRCDPISEHNRLYWYRQTLGQGPEFLTYFQNEAQLEKSRLLSDRFSAERPKGSFSTLEIQRTEQGDSAMYLCASSPRGGTDTQYFGPGTRLTVL.

Sample share makes this clone large (0.1 to 1%). The chain joins TRBV7-9 to TRBJ2-1; D gene ambiguous. The CDR3 loop spans 15 amino acids. From germline, CDR1 is SEHNR and CDR2 FQNEAQ (reference sequence). Between the trimmed V and J ends, which lost 5 bases and 5 bases, there was a span of 16 bases. In DNA form, the CDR3 reads TGTGCCAGCAGCCCGACAAGGGCAGGCGACAATGAGCAGTTCTTC. It encodes CASSPTRAGDNEQFF.